This T cell receptor beta chain emerged from a study of memory CD4+ T cells and cytomegalovirus serostatus. The study's findings and limits: CD4+ memory repertoires contained about two fifths of the roughly 160 reported CMV TCRbeta sequences. Median bootstrapped AUC for CMV status was about 0.96 originally, 0.75 to 0.91 US-trained. The CMV-associated TCR signature appears largely within the CD4+ memory repertoire.

Comments on this clone: Its antigen is not known.

Single viable CD3+CD4+CD8-CD45RO+ cells were sorted as the memory CD4+ T cells. Total CD4+ T cells were enriched by CD4 positive selection. Using immunoSEQ multiplex PCR, the repertoire was profiled, and TCRdb retains in-frame clones only, with some absent. The sample records 40,000 to 55,000 clones, less than 85% being singletons. The CDR3 runs to 14 residues. Germline V gives CDR1 KGHSH, CDR2 LQKENI. V gave up 1 base and J gave up 2 bases, with 8 bases separating them. This TCR was recovered from an adult in good health and CMV-seronegative. The chain has TRBV18 and TRBJ1-1; no firm D call. Sequenced material: memory CD4+ T cells from blood. Here the CDR3 DNA reads TGTGCCAGCTCACCACAGCGCCGAAACACTGAAGCTTTCTTT. This encodes CASSPQRRNTEAFF.